This entry is about one T cell receptor beta chain. Its antigen remains unidentified. The sample is drawn from a study of T cell responses to AZD1222 COVID-19 vaccine. General study points: A rise in Spike-specific TCR breadth and depth followed two AZD1222 doses. Recipients of AZD1222 seropositive at baseline numbered only five or six.

Using immunoSEQ multiplex PCR, the repertoire was profiled, and TCRdb retains in-frame clones only, with some absent. The table includes approximately 140,000 clones, approximately 94% detected once. This CDR3 contains 14 residues. Germline-derived CDR1 and CDR2 are SGHVS and FNYEAQ. After removal of 3 bases from V and 7 bases from J, the junction contained 3 bases not matched to a gene. The sequence came from an adult in good health. The J gene is TRBJ2-1, the V gene TRBV7-6; 10 bases align to TRBD2. The source was peripheral blood, collected on day 0 of AZD1222 vaccination. The chain's CDR3 is CASSFSGRTNEQFF. CDR3 in DNA: TGTGCCAGCAGCTTTAGCGGGAGGACAAATGAGCAGTTCTTC.